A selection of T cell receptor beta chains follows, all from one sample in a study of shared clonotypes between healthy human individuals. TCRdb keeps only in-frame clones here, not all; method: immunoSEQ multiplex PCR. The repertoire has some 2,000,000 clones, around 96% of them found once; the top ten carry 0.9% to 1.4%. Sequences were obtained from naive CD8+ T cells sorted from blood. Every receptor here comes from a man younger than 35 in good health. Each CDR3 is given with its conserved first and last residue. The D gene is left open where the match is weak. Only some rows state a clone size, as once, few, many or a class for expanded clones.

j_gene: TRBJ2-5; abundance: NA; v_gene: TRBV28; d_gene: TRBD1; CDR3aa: CASSQGAQETQYF; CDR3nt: TGTGCCAGCAGCCAGGGGGCTCAAGAGACCCAGTACTTC
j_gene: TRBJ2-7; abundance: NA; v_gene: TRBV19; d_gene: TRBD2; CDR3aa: CASSQRTGLAATYEQYF; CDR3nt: TGTGCCAGTAGCCAACGGACGGGACTAGCGGCTACCTACGAGCAGTACTTC
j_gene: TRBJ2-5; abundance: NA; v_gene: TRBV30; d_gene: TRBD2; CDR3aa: CAWGLAGGIETQYF; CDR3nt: TGTGCCTGGGGATTAGCGGGGGGGATAGAGACCCAGTACTTC
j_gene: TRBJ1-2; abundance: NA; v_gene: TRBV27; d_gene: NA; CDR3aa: CASSLGPLGYGYTF; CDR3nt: TGTGCCAGCAGTTTAGGTCCCCTGGGCTATGGCTACACCTTC
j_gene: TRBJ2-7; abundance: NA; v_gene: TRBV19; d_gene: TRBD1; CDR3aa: CASSNPGTGGNYEQYF; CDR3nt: TGTGCCAGTAGCAATCCCGGGACAGGGGGAAACTACGAGCAGTACTTC
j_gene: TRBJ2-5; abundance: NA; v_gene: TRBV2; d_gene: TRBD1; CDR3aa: CASSEATGIRQETQYF; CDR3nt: TGTGCCAGCAGTGAGGCGACAGGGATACGGCAAGAGACCCAGTACTTC
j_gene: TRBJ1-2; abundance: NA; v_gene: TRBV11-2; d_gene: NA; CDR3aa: CASSSTANYGYTF; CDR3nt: TGTGCCAGCAGTTCGACAGCTAACTATGGCTACACCTTC
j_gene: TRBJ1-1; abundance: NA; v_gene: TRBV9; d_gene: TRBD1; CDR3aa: CASSVTGENEAFF; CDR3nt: TGTGCCAGCAGCGTAACAGGGGAGAATGAAGCTTTCTTT
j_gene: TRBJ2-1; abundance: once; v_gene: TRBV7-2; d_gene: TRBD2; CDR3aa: CASSYEREGVENEQFF; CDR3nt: TGTGCCAGCAGCTACGAGCGGGAGGGGGTGGAGAATGAGCAGTTCTTC
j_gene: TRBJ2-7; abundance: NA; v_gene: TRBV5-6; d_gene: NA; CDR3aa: CASSWRGADEQYF; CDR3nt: TGTGCCAGCAGCTGGAGGGGGGCCGACGAGCAGTACTTC
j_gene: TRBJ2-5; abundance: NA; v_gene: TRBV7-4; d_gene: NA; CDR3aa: CASSSPHRPDWSRYF; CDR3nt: TGTGCCAGCAGCTCCCCCCATCGCCCAGACTGGTCGCGGTACTTC
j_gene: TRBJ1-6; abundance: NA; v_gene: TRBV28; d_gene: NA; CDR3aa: CASSSVPSNSPLHF; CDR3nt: TGTGCCAGCAGTTCCGTTCCCAGTAATTCACCCCTCCACTTT
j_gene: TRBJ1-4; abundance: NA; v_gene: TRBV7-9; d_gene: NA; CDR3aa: CASSLGHGNEKLFF; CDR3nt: TGTGCCAGCAGCTTAGGTCACGGTAATGAAAAACTGTTTTTT
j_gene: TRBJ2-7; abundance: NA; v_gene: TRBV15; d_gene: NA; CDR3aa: CATSRDGGESSYEQYF; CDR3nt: TGTGCCACCAGCAGAGATGGGGGAGAGAGCTCCTACGAGCAGTACTTC
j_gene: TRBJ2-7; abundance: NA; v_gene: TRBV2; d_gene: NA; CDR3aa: CASKQEAGAAEQYF; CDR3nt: TGTGCCAGCAAACAGGAGGCAGGCGCCGCCGAGCAGTACTTC
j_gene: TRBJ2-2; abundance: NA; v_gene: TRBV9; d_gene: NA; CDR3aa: CASSVSGNTGELFF; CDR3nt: TGTGCCAGCAGCGTGTCAGGGAACACCGGGGAGCTGTTTTTT
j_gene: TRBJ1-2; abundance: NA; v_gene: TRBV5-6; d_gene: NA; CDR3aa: CASSLGQPYGYTF; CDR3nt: TGTGCCAGCAGCCTTGGTCAGCCCTATGGCTACACCTTC
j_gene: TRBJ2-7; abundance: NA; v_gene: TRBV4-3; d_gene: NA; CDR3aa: CASSIIYPSYEQYF; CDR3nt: TGCGCCAGCAGCATAATCTACCCCTCCTACGAGCAGTACTTC
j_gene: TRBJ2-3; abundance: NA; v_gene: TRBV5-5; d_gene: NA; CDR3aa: CASSLVHYTDTQYF; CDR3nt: TGTGCCAGCAGCTTGGTCCATTATACAGATACGCAGTATTTT
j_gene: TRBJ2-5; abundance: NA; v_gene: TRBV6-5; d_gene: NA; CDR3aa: CASRPLGGYQETQYF; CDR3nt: TGTGCCAGCAGACCCCTCGGCGGGTATCAAGAGACCCAGTACTTC
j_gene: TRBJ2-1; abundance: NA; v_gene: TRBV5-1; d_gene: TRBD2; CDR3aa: CASSLGTSSPDEQFF; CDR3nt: TGCGCCAGCAGCCTGGGGACTAGCAGCCCAGATGAGCAGTTCTTC
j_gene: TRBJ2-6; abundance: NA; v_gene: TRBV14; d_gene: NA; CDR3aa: CASSQDRDFTGANVLTF; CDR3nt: TGTGCCAGCAGCCAAGATCGGGACTTCACCGGGGCCAACGTCCTGACTTTC
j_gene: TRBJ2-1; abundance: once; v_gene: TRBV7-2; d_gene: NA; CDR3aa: CASSSLPLGEQFF; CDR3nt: TGTGCCAGCAGCTCCCTTCCATTAGGTGAGCAGTTCTTC
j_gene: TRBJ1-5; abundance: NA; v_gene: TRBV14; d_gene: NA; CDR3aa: CASSLTAGDQHF; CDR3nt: TGTGCCAGCAGCCTAACTGCTGGGGACCAGCATTTT
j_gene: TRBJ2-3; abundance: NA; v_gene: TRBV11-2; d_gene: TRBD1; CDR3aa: CASSLRGTGDRGFDTQYF; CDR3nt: TGTGCCAGCAGCTTAAGGGGGACAGGGGATCGTGGGTTTGATACGCAGTATTTT
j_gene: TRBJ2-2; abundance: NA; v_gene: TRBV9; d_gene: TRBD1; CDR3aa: CASSGEQGAGELFF; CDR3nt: TGTGCCAGCAGCGGTGAACAGGGGGCCGGGGAGCTGTTTTTT
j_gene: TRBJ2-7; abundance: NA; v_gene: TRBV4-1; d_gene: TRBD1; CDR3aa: CASSQQGDRGYEQYF; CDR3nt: TGCGCCAGCAGCCAACAGGGGGACAGGGGCTACGAGCAGTACTTC
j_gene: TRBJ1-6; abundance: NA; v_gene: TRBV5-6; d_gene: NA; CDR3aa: CASSRTGYNSPLHF; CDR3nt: TGTGCCAGCAGCCGAACAGGGTACAATTCACCCCTCCACTTT
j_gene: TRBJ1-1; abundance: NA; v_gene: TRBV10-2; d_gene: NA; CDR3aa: CASSDAGEAFF; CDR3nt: TGCGCCAGCAGTGACGCGGGTGAAGCTTTCTTT
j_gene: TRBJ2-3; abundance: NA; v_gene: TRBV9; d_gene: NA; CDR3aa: CASRGSTDTQYF; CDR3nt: TGTGCCAGCAGAGGGAGCACAGATACGCAGTATTTT
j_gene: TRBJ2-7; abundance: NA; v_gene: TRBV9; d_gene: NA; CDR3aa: CASSKTPGYEQYF; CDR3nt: TGTGCCAGCAGCAAAACGCCCGGCTACGAGCAGTACTTC
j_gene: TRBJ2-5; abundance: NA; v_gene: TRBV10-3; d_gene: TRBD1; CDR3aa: CAISRDSSSQYF; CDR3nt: TGTGCCATCAGCCGGGACAGCTCTTCCCAGTACTTC
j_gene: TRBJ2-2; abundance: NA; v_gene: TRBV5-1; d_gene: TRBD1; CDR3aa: CASSLYGTGAEAGELFF; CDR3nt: TGCGCCAGCAGCTTGTACGGGACAGGGGCAGAGGCCGGGGAGCTGTTTTTT
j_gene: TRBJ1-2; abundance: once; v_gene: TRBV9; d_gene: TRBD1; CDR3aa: CASSARTGGSYGYTF; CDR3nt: TGTGCCAGCAGCGCCCGGACAGGGGGCTCCTATGGCTACACCTTC
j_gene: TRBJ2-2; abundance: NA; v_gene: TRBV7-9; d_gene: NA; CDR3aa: CASSPGQSPYTGELFF; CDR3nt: TGTGCCAGCAGCCCAGGGCAGAGTCCATACACCGGGGAGCTGTTTTTT
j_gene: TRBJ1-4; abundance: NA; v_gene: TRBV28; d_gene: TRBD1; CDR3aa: CASSLFWTGATNEKLFF; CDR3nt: TGTGCCAGCAGTTTATTTTGGACAGGAGCAACTAATGAAAAACTGTTTTTT
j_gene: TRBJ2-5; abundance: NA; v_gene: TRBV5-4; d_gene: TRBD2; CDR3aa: CASSLGLAGAEETQYF; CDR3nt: TGTGCCAGCAGCTTGGGACTAGCGGGGGCTGAAGAGACCCAGTACTTC
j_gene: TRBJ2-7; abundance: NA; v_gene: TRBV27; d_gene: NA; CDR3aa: CASSPSEGYEQYF; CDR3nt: TGTGCCAGCAGTCCCTCAGAGGGCTACGAGCAGTACTTC
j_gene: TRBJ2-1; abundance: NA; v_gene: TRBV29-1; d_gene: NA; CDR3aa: CSVGLEDEQFF; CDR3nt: TGCAGCGTAGGGCTAGAGGATGAGCAGTTCTTC
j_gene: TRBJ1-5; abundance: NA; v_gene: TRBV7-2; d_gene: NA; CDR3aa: CASSLPQGGRQPQHF; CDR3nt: TGTGCCAGCAGCTTACCACAGGGAGGGCGGCAGCCCCAGCATTTT
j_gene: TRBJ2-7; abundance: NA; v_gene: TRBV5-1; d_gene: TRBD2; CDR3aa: CASSLMGGTYEQYF; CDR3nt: TGCGCCAGCAGCTTGATGGGGGGGACCTACGAGCAGTACTTC
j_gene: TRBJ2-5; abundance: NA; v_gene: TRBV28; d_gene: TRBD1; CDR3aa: CASSLYQGDGETQYF; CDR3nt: TGTGCCAGCAGTTTGTACCAGGGGGATGGAGAGACCCAGTACTTC
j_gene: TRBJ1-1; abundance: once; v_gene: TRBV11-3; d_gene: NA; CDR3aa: CASSQGGTAAFF; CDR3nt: TGTGCCAGCAGCCAAGGGGGGACTGCAGCTTTCTTT
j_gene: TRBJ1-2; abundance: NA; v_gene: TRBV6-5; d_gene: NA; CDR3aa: CASSYGEEGYYGYTF; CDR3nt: TGTGCCAGCAGTTACGGGGAGGAGGGGTACTATGGCTACACCTTC
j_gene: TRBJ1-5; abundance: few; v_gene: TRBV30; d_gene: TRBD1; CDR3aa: CAWSGGQGIQHF; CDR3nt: TGTGCCTGGAGTGGGGGACAGGGGATTCAGCATTTT
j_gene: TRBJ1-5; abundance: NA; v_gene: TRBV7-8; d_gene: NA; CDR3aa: CASSLTGSSPQHF; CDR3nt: TGTGCCAGCAGCTTAACGGGTTCCTCTCCCCAGCATTTT
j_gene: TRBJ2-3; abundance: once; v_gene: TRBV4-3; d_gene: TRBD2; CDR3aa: CASSQDYLAGVPDTQYF; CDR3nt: TGCGCCAGCAGCCAAGATTACCTAGCGGGTGTTCCAGATACGCAGTATTTT
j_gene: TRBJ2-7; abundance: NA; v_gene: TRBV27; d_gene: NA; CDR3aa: CASSLGGSNEQYF; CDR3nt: TGTGCCAGCAGTTTAGGGGGCTCTAACGAGCAGTACTTC
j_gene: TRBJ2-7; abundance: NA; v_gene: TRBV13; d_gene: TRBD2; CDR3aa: CASSLGRGDFEQYF; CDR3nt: TGTGCCAGCAGCTTAGGCCGGGGGGATTTCGAGCAGTACTTC
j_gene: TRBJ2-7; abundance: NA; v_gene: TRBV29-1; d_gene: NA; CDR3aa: CSVEGVNYEQYF; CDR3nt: TGCAGCGTTGAAGGGGTCAACTACGAGCAGTACTTC